Given below is one T cell receptor (beta chain) in context. The antigen is unknown. The CDR3 extends over 12 amino acids. Deletions cut 6 bases from V and 3 bases from J, with 9 bases between. CDR1 and CDR2 (germline): MNHNY, SVGAGI (reference sequence). This sample stems from a study of cytomegalovirus exposure and HLA in healthy donors. Findings of the study overall: Earlier results showed most TCR beta V segments being productive about 90% or about 30% of the time.

The PCR used 60 Vbeta and 13 Jbeta primers. Sequencing was performed with immunoSEQ multiplex PCR; in TCRdb, only in-frame clones are kept and a portion is missing. The sample records under 85,000 clones, 79% being singletons. Sequencing used PBMCs. This chain links TRBV6-6 with TRBJ2-7; the D gene is possibly TRBD2 (6 bases). The TCR was taken from a woman in her 40s in good health and CMV-seropositive. The CDR3 region is CASSPGDYEQYF. Written as DNA, the CDR3 is TGTGCCAGCAGCCCGGGGGACTACGAGCAGTACTTC.